This T cell receptor beta chain emerged from a study of blood T cell repertoires in COVID-19 (dated by TCRdb to the early 2020s). At the level of the whole study: Samples covering the acute and convalescent phases of COVID-19 were provided by collaborators in the United States, Italy and Spain. The sample metadata nearly always contained a de-identified subject ID, COVID-19 status, age in years and sex. The samples were drawn from two sources: the first 160 participants of the ongoing ImmuneRACE study, and fewer than 1,500 subjects contributed by 6 global collaborators. Deeply sampled blood TCRbeta repertoires from subjects exposed to, actively infected with, or recovered from COVID-19 were included in the dataset. The repertoires were released in a freely available public database intended as a resource for research on the immune response to SARS-CoV-2. Where available, HLA class I and class II types were taken from metadata supplied by the sample provider and were not determined by assay-based typing. The material from the prospective study consisted of cDNA or gDNA derived from T cells, B-cell-depleted T cells, or PBMCs. What the work shows at the level of the full study, not this receptor alone: The quantity of clinical and demographic metadata differed by source and by participant and was supplied without curation.

Notes on this clone: Its cognate antigen has yet to be identified. No much larger clone is present one base from it, and per-base qualities are unavailable.

The immunoSEQ Assay, a bias-controlled multiplex PCR, was used to amplify TCRbeta CDR3 regions from genomic DNA. The source study handled its data this way. Nucleated cell counts per sample were estimated from amplification of reference gene primers within the assay. Sequence reads were collapsed and filtered to measure the absolute abundance of every unique TCRbeta CDR3 rearrangement. For each sample, productive Simpson clonality was calculated as the square root of Simpson's diversity index over productive rearrangements. What TCRdb holds here is the immuneACCESS table cut down to in-frame rearrangements. Part of the clones is not present; checked against another copy, under half of the missing clones reflect an unresolved V gene, and the others are unexplained. D and trimming come from the DNA, and the V and J calls and clone size come from that table. This sample is represented by some 170,000 clones; 84% of them were singletons. Together, the top ten hold 13% to 15% of the sample.

Enrolling through a virtual design, the prospective study's participants ranged in age from roughly 18 to 89 years and lived across 20 to 30 United States geographic areas. In the prospective study, cohorts were assigned on the basis of participant-reported clinical history obtained from a screening survey and a study questionnaire. ImmuneRACE Cohort 3 recovered participants were defined by two consecutive negative NP/OP PCR tests, healthcare professional clearance, or symptom resolution. Mobile phlebotomists in the prospective study collected whole blood, serum and a nasopharyngeal or oropharyngeal swab from every participant. Participants in the prospective study had the option to provide additional blood draws and questionnaires over an approximately 2-month period. Blood samples from the prospective study were shipped frozen or at room temperature prior to DNA extraction. Looking up the germline V gene (reference sequence) yields CDR1 LNHDA and CDR2 SQIVND. The junction carries 18 bases between V and J, which are trimmed by 5 bases and 11 bases respectively. The CDR3 starts with the cysteine, ends with the phenylalanine, and has 13 residues. Left in the record is the CDR3 DNA by itself, 39 bases read in frame from the first base.

Sequencing was carried out using PBMCs or T cells enriched from blood (not recorded which). The rearranged chain carries TRBV19 and TRBJ1-1; a confident D gene designation cannot be given. This clonotype was sampled from a man in his fifties who had recovered from COVID-19. The bases are TGTGCCAGTAGTGCCGCCGGAGCCCGTGGGGCTTTCTTT. The encoded protein is CASSAAGARGAFF.